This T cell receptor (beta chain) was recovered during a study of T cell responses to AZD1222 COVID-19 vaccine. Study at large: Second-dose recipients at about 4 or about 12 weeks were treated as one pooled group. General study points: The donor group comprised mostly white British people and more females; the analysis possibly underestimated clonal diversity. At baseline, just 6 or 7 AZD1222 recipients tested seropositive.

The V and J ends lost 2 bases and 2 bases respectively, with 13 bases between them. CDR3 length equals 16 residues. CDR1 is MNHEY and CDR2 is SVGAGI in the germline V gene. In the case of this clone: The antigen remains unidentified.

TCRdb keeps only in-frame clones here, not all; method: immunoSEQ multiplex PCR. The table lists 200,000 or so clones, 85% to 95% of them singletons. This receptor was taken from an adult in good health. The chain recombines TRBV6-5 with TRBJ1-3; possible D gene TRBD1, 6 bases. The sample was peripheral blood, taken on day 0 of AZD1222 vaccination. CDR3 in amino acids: CASSYTSGVAGNTIYF. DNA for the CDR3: TGTGCCAGCAGTTACACCTCAGGGGTAGCTGGAAACACCATATATTTT.